The next 27 T cell receptor beta chains were all read from a single sample in a study of T cell changes during pregnancy in multiple sclerosis. Sequenced by immunoSEQ multiplex PCR; TCRdb stores in-frame clones only, minus some. This table holds about 89,000 clones, 94% found once. The sequenced sample was peripheral blood, obtained in the third trimester of pregnancy. The receptors were sampled from a female donor with multiple sclerosis, enrolled in a pregnancy study.

This sequence joins TRBV10-1 and TRBJ2-7, with 9 bases matching TRBD2. The CDR3 is made up of 15 amino acids. V shed 1 base and J 5 bases; nucleotides not matched to a gene: 6. The V gene's germline CDR1 is WNHNN and CDR2 SYGVQD (reference sequence). This CDR3 is CASSEWAGGSHEQYF. In nucleotides, the CDR3 is TGCGCCAGCAGTGAGTGGGCGGGAGGGTCCCACGAGCAGTACTTC.

The chain joins TRBV19 to TRBJ2-1; D is unclear. This CDR3 spans 16 amino acids. In germline, CDR1 is LNHDA, CDR2 SQIVND (reference sequence). V was cut by 4 bases and J by 3 bases, with 16 bases left in between. CDR3 sequence: CASSTNTNSYYNEQFF. The CDR3 nucleotides read TGTGCCAGTAGTACTAATACTAACTCCTACTACAATGAGCAGTTCTTC.

The chain recombines TRBV5-1 with TRBJ2-7, with 10 nucleotides matching TRBD2. The CDR3 is 14 residues long. Looked up from germline, CDR1 is SGHRS and CDR2 is YFSETQ. The V gene end was trimmed by 3 bases and the J gene end by 5 bases; junction bases not matched to a gene: 5. This CDR3 is CASSSRLAGDEQYF. The CDR3 DNA reads TGCGCCAGCAGCTCGAGGCTAGCGGGAGACGAGCAGTACTTC.

The rearrangement uses TRBV30 and TRBJ1-5; D may be TRBD1 (5 bases). The CDR3 is 16 residues long. V gave up 1 base and J gave up 4 bases, with 17 bases separating them. Germline V CDR1 and CDR2: GTSNPN, SVGIG (reference sequence). CDR3 nucleotide sequence: TGTGCCTGGAGTGAGGCTCAGGGAATCGCTAATCAGCCCCAGCATTTT. This encodes CAWSEAQGIANQPQHF.

V is TRBV15 and J is TRBJ2-7; 7 positions agree with TRBD2. CDR3 length: 16 amino acids. From germline, CDR1 is LNHNV and CDR2 YYDKDF (reference sequence). Unmatched junction bases numbered 13, after V lost 1 base and J lost 7 bases. CDR3 nucleotides: TGTGCCACCAGCAGAGTGGCACTAGGGAGGGGAGAAGAGCAGTACTTC. Residues: CATSRVALGRGEEQYF.

The chain carries TRBV19 and TRBJ1-1; D not certain. Trimming left V 10 bases short and J 3 bases short, with 21 bases between. The CDR3 extends over 15 amino acids. CDR1 is LNHDA and CDR2 is SQIVND in the germline V gene (reference sequence). This CDR3 reads CAIRASSRTYTEAFF. In DNA form, the CDR3 reads TGTGCCATCCGAGCCTCGTCCCGCACTTACACTGAAGCTTTCTTT.

V and J are TRBV14 and TRBJ2-5, with D tentatively TRBD1 (6 bases). Trimming pared 4 bases from V and 9 bases from J, leaving 18 bases between. The CDR3 is made up of 14 amino acids. The V gene's germline CDR1 is SGHDN and CDR2 FVKESK. This chain's CDR3 is CASSLKTGPGAQYF. The CDR3 nucleotides read TGTGCCAGCAGCCTTAAGACTGGCCCAGGGGCCCAGTACTTC.

CDR3: CAIGAGTGSEKLFF. In DNA, the CDR3 is TGTGCCATCGGGGCCGGGACAGGGAGTGAAAAACTGTTTTTT. This chain links TRBV6-1 with TRBJ1-4; 9 bases line up with TRBD1. J gave up 7 bases and V 10 bases, and 10 bases lay outside the gene matches. In germline, CDR1 is MNHNS, CDR2 SASEGT. The CDR3 contains 14 residues.

J is TRBJ2-1 and V is TRBV7-2, with 10 nucleotides matching TRBD1. There are 17 residues in the CDR3. J was trimmed by 7 bases and V by 5 bases; bases with no gene match: 14. Per germline, CDR1 SGHTA and CDR2 FQGNSA. The CDR3 DNA reads as TGTGCCAGCAGCCCAGGGACAGGGGTAAAATATGGAAATGAGCAGTTCTTC. Protein: CASSPGTGVKYGNEQFF.

In DNA form, the CDR3 reads TGTGCCAGCAGCCCCGCGTTTTCAGATACGCAGTATTTT. This translates into CASSPAFSDTQYF. The rearrangement links TRBV7-2 to TRBJ2-3; D not resolved. CDR3 length equals 13 residues. V lost 5 bases to trimming and J lost 4 bases, with 10 bases between them. The germline V gene encodes CDR1 SGHTA and CDR2 FQGNSA.

This sequence joins TRBV28 and TRBJ2-1; 7 bases align to TRBD2. Trimming cost V 7 bases and J 6 bases; bases outside gene matches: 9. From germline, CDR1 is MDHEN and CDR2 SYDVKM. The CDR3 extends over 14 amino acids. Here the CDR3 reads CASIEGGPSNEQFF. CDR3 coding DNA: TGTGCCAGCATTGAGGGAGGGCCTAGCAATGAGCAGTTCTTC.

This clone was detected a few times. The J gene is TRBJ2-7, the V gene TRBV7-9; D may be TRBD2 (6 bases). This CDR3 has 14 amino acids. Germline assignment: CDR1 SEHNR and CDR2 FQNEAQ (reference sequence). V was trimmed by 2 bases and J by 7 bases, leaving 15 bases between them. CDR3 DNA sequence: TGTGCCAGCAGCTTATCTTCACCGGGGGAAGAGCAGTACTTC. The encoded protein is CASSLSSPGEEQYF.

The chain carries TRBV7-2 and TRBJ2-1, with D perhaps matching TRBD2 (6 bases). V dropped 3 bases and J dropped 1 base, with 10 bases sitting between them. CDR1 and CDR2 from the germline V gene are SGHTA and FQGNSA. CDR3 length equals 15 residues. In DNA form, the CDR3 reads TGTGCCAGCAGCTTGGACTACCTATCCTACAATGAGCAGTTCTTC. This translates into CASSLDYLSYNEQFF.

The chain couples TRBV6-1 to TRBJ2-3; 8 bases fit TRBD1. After removal of 5 bases from V and 2 bases from J, the junction contained 3 bases not matched to a gene. This CDR3 comprises 14 residues. CDR1 and CDR2 (germline): MNHNS, SASEGT. In DNA, the CDR3 is TGTGCCAGCAGTTGGGACAGGTTCACAGATACGCAGTATTTT. Protein sequence: CASSWDRFTDTQYF.

The chain links TRBV5-4 to TRBJ2-1; TRBD2 matches at 7 bases. Trimming removed 4 bases from V and 5 bases from J; junction bases left unmatched: 9. This CDR3 spans 15 amino acids. In germline, CDR1 is SGHNT, CDR2 YYREEE (reference sequence). The CDR3 loop is CASSHLAVKNNEQFF. DNA for the CDR3: TGTGCCAGCAGCCATCTAGCGGTAAAAAACAATGAGCAGTTCTTC. Supplemented by reference TRBV5-4 and TRBJ2-1, the full variable domain reads ETGVTQSPTHLIKTRGQQVTLRCSSQSGHNTVSWYQQALGQGPQFIFQYYREEENGRGNFPPRFSGLQFPNYSSELNVNALELDDSALYLCASSHLAVKNNEQFFGPGTRLTVL.

This clone came up once. The V gene is TRBV29-1, the J gene TRBJ2-1; tentatively, D is TRBD1 (6 bases). The germline V gene encodes CDR1 SQVTM and CDR2 ANQGSEA. Trimming stripped 4 bases from V and 0 bases from J, with 10 bases between. The CDR3 spans 14 residues. The CDR3 spells CSVGRGGSYNEQFF. The CDR3 region has the DNA TGCAGCGTTGGCCGAGGGGGCTCCTACAATGAGCAGTTCTTC.

The rearrangement joins TRBV6-5 to TRBJ2-1; 7 nucleotides align to TRBD2. V lost 2 bases to trimming and J lost 4 bases; unmatched junction nucleotides: 5. There are 15 residues in the CDR3. CDR1 is MNHEY and CDR2 is SVGAGI in the germline V gene. The CDR3 nucleotides are TGTGCCAGCAGTTACGGGGCTAGCGGTTACAATGAGCAGTTCTTC. The encoded protein is CASSYGASGYNEQFF.

The chain recombines TRBV30 with TRBJ2-1; 9 nucleotides match TRBD2. V shed 7 bases, J shed 9 bases, and the junction held 10 bases outside the gene matches. The germline gives CDR1 GTSNPN, CDR2 SVGIG (reference sequence). The CDR3 is 13 residues long. CDR3 bases: TGTGCCTCGAATAGCGGGAGTAAAGGTGAGCAGTTCTTC. Translating gives CASNSGSKGEQFF.

The rearrangement joins TRBV12-2 to TRBJ2-2; the table gives TRBD1 as D, unverified against the DNA. TRBV12-2 is a known pseudogene. The CDR3 contains 16 residues. CDR3 residues: CASRSLPGMNTGELFF. CDR3 in DNA: TGTGCAAGTCGCTCCCTCCCAGGGATGAACACCGGGGAGCTGTTTTTT.

The chain combines TRBV7-9 with TRBJ2-3; maybe TRBD2 (6 bases). The length of the CDR3 is 17 residues. V lost 1 base and J lost 2, with 16 bases in between. CDR1 is SEHNR and CDR2 is FQNEAQ in the germline V gene (reference sequence). CDR3 loop: CASSLGRAGPDTDTQYF. CDR3 sequence (DNA): TGTGCCAGCAGCTTAGGTAGGGCGGGACCCGACACAGATACGCAGTATTTT.

The chain links TRBV4-2 to TRBJ2-7, with D hard to call. There are 13 residues in the CDR3. The V end lost 0 bases, the J end lost 6 bases, and 9 bases lay between the germline ends. Looked up from germline, CDR1 is LGHNA and CDR2 is YNFKEQ. In nucleotides, the CDR3 is TGTGCCAGCAGCCAAGATTTGGCTCTCGAGCAGTACTTC. Translated: CASSQDLALEQYF.

This clone was recorded once. This chain links TRBV29-1 with TRBJ2-1; D ambiguous. Germline loops: CDR1 SQVTM, CDR2 ANQGSEA. This CDR3 is built from 11 residues. The germline V and J ends were trimmed by 6 bases and 8 bases, with 11 bases remaining between them. In nucleotides, the CDR3 is TGCAGCGTCAGTAGCCCCTATGAGCAGTTCTTC. Translated, it gives CSVSSPYEQFF.

This clone was seen a handful of times. The chain couples TRBV2 to TRBJ2-2, with 10 bases matching TRBD1. Germline CDR1 SNHLY, CDR2 FYNNEI. V was pared by 3 bases and J by 3 bases, with 4 bases of the junction left unmatched. The length of the CDR3 is 16 residues. The DNA of the CDR3 is TGTGCCAGCAGTGATTGGACAGGGGGTGACACCGGGGAGCTGTTTTTT. Protein: CASSDWTGGDTGELFF.

V and J are TRBV4-3 and TRBJ1-1, with D tentatively TRBD1 (5 bases). The CDR3 sequence is 13 residues long. Germline V gene sequence: CDR1 LGHNA, CDR2 YSLEER. The V end was cut by 5 bases, the J end by 1 base, with 8 bases between. CDR3 sequence reads: CASSRDRNTEAFF. CDR3 nucleotide sequence: TGCGCCAGCAGCAGAGACAGGAACACTGAAGCTTTCTTT.

The chain carries TRBV27 and TRBJ2-7, with D maybe TRBD1 (6 bases). Germline lookup yields CDR1 MNHEY and CDR2 SMNVEV (reference sequence). The CDR3 covers 17 residues. V lost 2 bases and J 5 bases, leaving 22 bases between the germline ends. In DNA form, the CDR3 reads TGTGCCAGCAGTTTAGGCCCCCAACAGGGCCGTTGGCACGAGCAGTACTTC. Its protein is CASSLGPQQGRWHEQYF.

The chain links TRBV6-5 to TRBJ1-1; D is unresolved. The CDR3 contains 15 residues. V was trimmed by 2 bases and J by 4 bases, leaving 14 bases between them. CDR1 MNHEY and CDR2 SVGAGI come from the germline V gene. Here the CDR3 DNA reads TGTGCCAGCAGTTACGGTAACGGGGTTCCCACTGAAGCTTTCTTT. Its protein product is CASSYGNGVPTEAFF.

This clone was observed a single time. The rearrangement links TRBV27 to TRBJ2-1, with 15 nucleotides matching TRBD2. Germline loops: CDR1 MNHEY, CDR2 SMNVEV (reference sequence). The CDR3 is 14 residues long. Unmatched junction bases numbered 2, after V lost 5 bases and J lost 9 bases. This CDR3 is CASSPGLAGGEQFF. Here the CDR3 DNA reads TGTGCCAGCAGTCCGGGACTAGCGGGAGGTGAGCAGTTCTTC.